This T cell receptor (beta chain) was observed in a study of blood T cell repertoires in COVID-19. The V gene lost 3 bases and the J gene lost 0 bases, with 11 bases spanning the gap. The CDR3 sequence is 15 residues long. Germline values: CDR1 SGHKS, CDR2 YYEKEE (reference sequence). This table comes from immunoSEQ multiplex PCR, and its TCRdb copy is limited to in-frame clones, with some not included. The data contain fewer than 55,000 clones, under 85% of them singletons. The chain carries TRBV5-5 and TRBJ2-3, with a weak D call TRBD1 (6 bases). The sequence was collected from a man in his sixties or seventies with active COVID-19. Sequenced input: peripheral blood. Here the CDR3 reads CASSYGDRSTDTQYF. CDR3 DNA: TGTGCCAGCAGCTACGGCGACAGGAGCACAGATACGCAGTATTTT.